The clone carrying this T cell receptor beta chain has a handful of counts. Its antigen is unknown. The CDR3 runs 15 residues. The germline CDR1 and CDR2 sequences are SGDLS and YYNGEE. Germline trimming cut 4 bases from V and 8 bases from J; bases unmatched to any gene: 8. This specimen comes from a study of T cells after yellow fever vaccination. Regarding the study as a whole: Abundant clonotypes from the bulk population could get into FACS-sorted repertoires as contaminants. A large majority of primary-vaccination clones showed up again after the booster (96% CD4, 88% CD8). On re-exposure, the response was weaker but peaked faster, at day 5 versus 15.

They built TCR cDNA with 5'RACE template switching, a step that put in a universal primer site and UMIs. Each CDR3 protein gets one entry after TCRdb re-called the 5' RACE reads with MiXCR. The sample has approximately 550,000 distinct CDR3 sequences; roughly 13% are singletons. The receptor was isolated from a man between 25 and 39 years old who received the YFV17D yellow fever vaccine. The chain links TRBV9 to TRBJ1-6, with TRBD1 matching 8 bases. The sample here was PBMCs, taken on the day of the yellow fever booster vaccination. The CDR3 sequence: CASSSQGARDSPLHF. The CDR3, as DNA: TGTGCCAGCAGCAGCCAGGGGGCGAGGGATTCACCCCTCCACTTT.